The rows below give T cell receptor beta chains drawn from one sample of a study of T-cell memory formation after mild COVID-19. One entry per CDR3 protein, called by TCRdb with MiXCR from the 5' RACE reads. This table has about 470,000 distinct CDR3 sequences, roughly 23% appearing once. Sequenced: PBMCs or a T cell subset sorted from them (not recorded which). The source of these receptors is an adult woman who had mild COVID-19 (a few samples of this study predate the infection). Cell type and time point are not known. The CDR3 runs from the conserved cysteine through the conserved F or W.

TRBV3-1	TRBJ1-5	CASSHAWSNQPQHF
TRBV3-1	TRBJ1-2	CASSLAHGTTYYGYTF
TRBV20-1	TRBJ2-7	CSATDFIGGPYEQYF
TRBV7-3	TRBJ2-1	CASSLRPGSTYNEQFF
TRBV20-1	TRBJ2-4	CSAPPRQGIAKNIQYF
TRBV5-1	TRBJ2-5	CASSWTAQETQYF
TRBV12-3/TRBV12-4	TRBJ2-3	CASTPMGRGSTDTQYF
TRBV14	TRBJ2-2	CASSHRYTGELFF
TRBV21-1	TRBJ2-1	CASSKEHGLACWYNEQFF
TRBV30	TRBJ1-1	CAWSQTGSLWSTEAFF
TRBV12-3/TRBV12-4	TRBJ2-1	CASSLPRTGRHNEQFF
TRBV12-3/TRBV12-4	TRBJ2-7	CASSVREGGEQYF
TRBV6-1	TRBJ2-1	CATTLREIGYNEQFF
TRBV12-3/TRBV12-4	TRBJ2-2	CASSGDPASTGELFF
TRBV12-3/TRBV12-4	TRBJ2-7	CASSAGLAGSYEQYF
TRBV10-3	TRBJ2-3	CAISESALAGWPDTQYF
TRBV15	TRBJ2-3	CATSRDSLAGVTDTQYF
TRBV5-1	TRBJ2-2	CASSLTDRNTGELFF
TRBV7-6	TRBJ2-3	CASSSPDFNTDTQYF
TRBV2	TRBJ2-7	CASSEAYRAHEQYF
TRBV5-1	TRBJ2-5	CASSSGTAKETQYF
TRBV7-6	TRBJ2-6	CASRDLGSKAGANVLTF
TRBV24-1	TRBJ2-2	CATSDLRGVGTGELFF
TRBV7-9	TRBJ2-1	CASSPVWGKGSLDEQFF
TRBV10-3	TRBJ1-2	CAISETQTYGYTF
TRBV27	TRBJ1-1	CASSLIGDINTEAFF
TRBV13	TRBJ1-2	CASSYTDRAYGGYTF
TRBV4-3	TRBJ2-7	CASSHRPGQGAREQYF
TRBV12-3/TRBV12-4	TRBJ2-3	CASSLSGRASDTQYF
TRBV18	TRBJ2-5	CASSPFLQETQYF
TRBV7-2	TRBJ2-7	CASSLAGASGPDEQYF
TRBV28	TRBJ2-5	CASSGLRGETQYF
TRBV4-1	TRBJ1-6	CASSSAGVDSPLHF
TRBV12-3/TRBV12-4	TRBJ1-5	CASSPHRVEPQHF
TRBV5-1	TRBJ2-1	CASSWTGGNEQFF
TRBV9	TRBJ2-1	CASSVVANQQFF
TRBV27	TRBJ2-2	CASSLSGLGRNTGELFF
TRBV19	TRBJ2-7	CASRSRRESNEQYF
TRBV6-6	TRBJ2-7	CASSYQEGEQYF
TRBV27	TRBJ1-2	CASSLLAGWYGYTF
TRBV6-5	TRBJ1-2	CASSYSSQGVLRGYTF
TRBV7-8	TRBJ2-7	CASSSPGQGDEQYF
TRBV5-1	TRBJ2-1	CASSFGGGQMLDEQFF
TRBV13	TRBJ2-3	CASSSGMVTQYF
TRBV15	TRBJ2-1	CATSRVPLGNYNEQFF
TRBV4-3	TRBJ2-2	CASSQDALADLWANTGELFF
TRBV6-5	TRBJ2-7	CASSWLRGEQYF
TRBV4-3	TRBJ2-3	CASSPGTGRSTDTQYF
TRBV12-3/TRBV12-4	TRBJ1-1	CASSSPGGGTEAFF
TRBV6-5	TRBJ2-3	CASRNSGGGTDTQYF
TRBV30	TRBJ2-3	CAWSVGRGRISDTQYF